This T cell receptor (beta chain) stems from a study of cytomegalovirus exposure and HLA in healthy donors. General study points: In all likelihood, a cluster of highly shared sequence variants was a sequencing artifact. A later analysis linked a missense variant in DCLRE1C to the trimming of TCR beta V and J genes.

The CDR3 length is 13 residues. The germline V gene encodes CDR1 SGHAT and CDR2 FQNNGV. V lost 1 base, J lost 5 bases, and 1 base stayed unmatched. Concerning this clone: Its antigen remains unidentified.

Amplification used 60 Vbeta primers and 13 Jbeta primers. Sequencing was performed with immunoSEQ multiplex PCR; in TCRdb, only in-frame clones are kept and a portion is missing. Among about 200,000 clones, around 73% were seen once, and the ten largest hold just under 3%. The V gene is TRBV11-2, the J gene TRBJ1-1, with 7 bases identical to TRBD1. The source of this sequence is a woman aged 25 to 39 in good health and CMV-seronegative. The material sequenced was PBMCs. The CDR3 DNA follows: TGTGCCAGCAGCTTAGTACAGGGGACTGAAGCTTTCTTT. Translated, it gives CASSLVQGTEAFF.